This TCR beta chain was documented in a study of cytomegalovirus exposure and HLA in healthy donors. The study, taken as a whole, reports: Productive status was seen about 90% or about 30% of the time for most TCR beta V segments in an earlier analysis.

This clone was seen only once. What it binds is unknown. The PCR had 60 Vbeta and 13 Jbeta primers. The data were produced by immunoSEQ multiplex PCR, yet TCRdb's version contains in-frame clones alone and is incomplete. The sample carries about 59,000 clones, about 77% recorded once. The V end was cut by 5 bases, the J end by 5 bases, with 9 bases between. This CDR3 has 13 residues. Per the germline V gene, CDR1 is SGHTA and CDR2 is FQGTGA. Donors consisted of healthy bone marrow donors. This chain links TRBV7-3 with TRBJ2-2, with TRBD1 as a possible D gene (5 bases). Specimen: PBMCs. The source is a man younger than 45 in good health and CMV-seropositive. In DNA form, the CDR3 reads TGTGCCAGCAGCATACAGGAGACCGGGGAGCTGTTTTTT. Its protein product is CASSIQETGELFF.